A selection of T cell receptor beta chains follows, all from one sample in a study of T cells in localized non-small cell lung cancer. Using immunoSEQ multiplex PCR, the repertoire was profiled, and TCRdb retains in-frame clones only, with some absent. The sample includes 20,000 to 30,000 clones, roughly 80% of them seen just once. This specimen was peripheral blood, taken before any cancer treatment. These receptors were obtained from a man aged 35 to 69 with stage III squamous cell lung carcinoma. The CDR3 runs from the conserved cysteine through the conserved F or W. The D gene is left open where the match is weak. Clone size, where shown, is once, few, many, or a class for clones that have expanded.

D	V	size	J	DNA	CDR3
TRBD2	TRBV7-9	NA	TRBJ2-3	TGTGCCAGCAGCTTACCGGGGAGGGAGTCAGATACGCAGTATTTT	CASSLPGRESDTQYF
NA	TRBV4-2	few	TRBJ2-2	TGTGCCAGCAGCCAAGGGGAGAACACCGGGGAGCTGTTTTTT	CASSQGENTGELFF
NA	TRBV7-3	NA	TRBJ2-3	TGTGCCTGTGGGCAGCGGCTCACAGATACGCAGTATTTT	CACGQRLTDTQYF
NA	TRBV27	NA	TRBJ2-1	TGTGCCAGCTTAAGACTCGGGGAGCAGTTCTTC	CASLRLGEQFF
NA	TRBV30	NA	TRBJ2-2	TGTGCCTGGAGGAAGGACAGTCTGAACACCGGGGAGCTGTTTTTT	CAWRKDSLNTGELFF
TRBD2	TRBV5-6	once	TRBJ2-7	TGTGCCAGCAGCTTGGGTCAGGGACTAGCGGGAGACGAGCAGTACTTC	CASSLGQGLAGDEQYF
NA	TRBV29-1	NA	TRBJ2-7	TGCAGCGTTGTGCGACTATCCCAAACCCAGAGGTCCTACGAGCAGTACTTC	CSVVRLSQTQRSYEQYF
NA	TRBV25-1	NA	TRBJ1-1	TGTGCCAGCAGGGGCACCTCCTGGGAATATGAAGCTTTCTTT	CASRGTSWEYEAFF
NA	TRBV5-4	NA	TRBJ2-3	TGTGCCAGCAGCTCGAGTTCTGGGACAGATACGCAGTATTTT	CASSSSSGTDTQYF
NA	TRBV28	NA	TRBJ1-2	TGTGCCAGCAGTCGCCGCCCAGGGTGGGGAGGCTACACCTTC	CASSRRPGWGGYTF
TRBD1	TRBV19	few	TRBJ2-7	TGTGCCAGTAACTCGGGACAGTCCTACGAGCAGTACTTC	CASNSGQSYEQYF
NA	TRBV11-2	NA	TRBJ2-1	TGTGCCAGCAGCTTCGGGCGGACAGCTATCAATGAGCAGTTCTTC	CASSFGRTAINEQFF
TRBD2	TRBV5-5	NA	TRBJ2-1	TGTGCCAGCAGCTTTCAGCGGGGGATTTTAAATGAGCAGTTCTTC	CASSFQRGILNEQFF
TRBD1	TRBV7-9	NA	TRBJ2-1	TGTGCCAGCAGCTATGGGGACAGGGCCTACAATGAGCAGTTCTTC	CASSYGDRAYNEQFF
NA	TRBV5-4	NA	TRBJ2-3	TGTGCCAGCAGCTCATATATCAGTGTCGGGACATCTAGCACAGATACGCAGTATTTT	CASSSYISVGTSSTDTQYF
NA	TRBV7-6	NA	TRBJ2-1	TGTGCCAGCAGCTTAAATATAGGCGGGGAGCAGTTCTTC	CASSLNIGGEQFF
NA	TRBV19	NA	TRBJ1-5	TGTGCCAGTAGTGCTCCACCATTCGGCAATCAGCCCCAGCATTTT	CASSAPPFGNQPQHF
TRBD1	TRBV27	NA	TRBJ1-2	TGTGCCAGCAGTTCCGGGACAGGGAACTATGGCTACACCTTC	CASSSGTGNYGYTF
NA	TRBV30	NA	TRBJ2-1	TGTGCCTGGAGTCTGGACGAAAATGAGCAGTTCTTC	CAWSLDENEQFF
TRBD1	TRBV7-8	NA	TRBJ1-1	TGTGCCAGCAGCTATAGACAGGGTGGAGCTTTCTTT	CASSYRQGGAFF
TRBD2	TRBV25-1	NA	TRBJ2-1	TGTGCCACCGCCCTCGCCATTAGCGGGGGGGCCTTCTACAATGAGCAGTTCTTC	CATALAISGGAFYNEQFF
NA	TRBV7-9	NA	TRBJ2-7	TGTGCCAGCAGCTCCGAGCGATTGCAGTACTTC	CASSSERLQYF
TRBD1	TRBV6-1	NA	TRBJ1-2	TGTGCCAGCAGCACGGGACAGGGGATCTATGGCTACACCTTC	CASSTGQGIYGYTF
NA	TRBV9	NA	TRBJ2-1	TGTGCCAGCAGCGCTGAAGGGGTGGAGAACAATGAGCAGTTCTTC	CASSAEGVENNEQFF
NA	TRBV5-1	NA	TRBJ2-1	TGCGCCAGCAGCTCCCGGGACTTCACGGGCGACAATGAGCAGTTCTTC	CASSSRDFTGDNEQFF
NA	TRBV19	NA	TRBJ2-7	TGTGCCAGTAGTATTCAGGGTGAGGCCTACGAGCAGTACTTC	CASSIQGEAYEQYF
NA	TRBV18	once	TRBJ1-1	TGTGCCAGCTCACCACCGGTGGGGTTCAAGAACACTGAAGCTTTCTTT	CASSPPVGFKNTEAFF
NA	TRBV27	NA	TRBJ1-3	TGTGCCAGCAGTTTAATGTTCCCTTCCTCTGGAAACACCATATATTTT	CASSLMFPSSGNTIYF
NA	TRBV7-2	NA	TRBJ1-4	TGTGCCAGCAGCTACCTGGGGGTCGAAAAACTGTTTTTT	CASSYLGVEKLFF
NA	TRBV23-1	NA	TRBJ1-1	TGCGCCAGCAGTCAATCTGGGGGGACTGAAGCTTTCTTT	CASSQSGGTEAFF
NA	TRBV7-9	NA	TRBJ1-6	TGTGCCAGCGGGGGCCAAAGACTGTATAATTCACCCCTCCACTTT	CASGGQRLYNSPLHF
NA	TRBV7-8	few	TRBJ2-7	TGTGCCAGCCTTCCCATGACGCCTACCTACGAGCAGTACTTC	CASLPMTPTYEQYF
NA	TRBV4-1	NA	TRBJ2-1	TGCGCCAGCAGCCAATCAGGGTTGAGTGAGCAGTTCTTC	CASSQSGLSEQFF
NA	TRBV4-1	few	TRBJ1-4	TGCGCCAGCAGCCAAGAAGGTGGGAAACTGTTTTTT	CASSQEGGKLFF
NA	TRBV28	NA	TRBJ1-2	TGTGCCAGCACCCCCCAAACTCGGGGCTACACCTTC	CASTPQTRGYTF
NA	TRBV15	NA	TRBJ1-1	TGTGCCACCAGCAGAGAGACAGCGAACACTGAAGCTTTCTTT	CATSRETANTEAFF
NA	TRBV5-6	NA	TRBJ1-4	TGTGCCAGCAGCCATCGAGCAGAACTGTTTTTT	CASSHRAELFF
TRBD2	TRBV27	NA	TRBJ2-5	TGTGCCAGCAGTTTCATGGCGGGAGGAGGGTGGGAGACCCAGTACTTC	CASSFMAGGGWETQYF
NA	TRBV4-1	NA	TRBJ1-2	TGCGCCAGCAGCCAAGACGGATACTATGGCTACACCTTC	CASSQDGYYGYTF
NA	TRBV11-2	NA	TRBJ2-3	TGTGCCAGCAGCTCCCTGGGCGGGGGCATAGGCACAGATACGCAGTATTTT	CASSSLGGGIGTDTQYF
NA	TRBV7-9	NA	TRBJ1-1	TGTGCCAGCCTGGGCCTGAACACTGAAGCTTTCTTT	CASLGLNTEAFF
NA	TRBV7-9	medium-sized	TRBJ1-2	TGTGCCAGCAGCTTAGTAGGGGTGATTAAGGCGGATGGCTACACCTTC	CASSLVGVIKADGYTF
NA	TRBV28	NA	TRBJ2-4	TGTGCCAGCAATGCAAGGAGGCCAGCCAAAAACATTCAGTACTTC	CASNARRPAKNIQYF
NA	TRBV5-5	few	TRBJ1-6	TGTGCCAGCAGCTTGGCCTCAGGAGGGGCACCCCTCCACTTT	CASSLASGGAPLHF
TRBD1	TRBV30	NA	TRBJ2-2	TGTGCCTGGAGTGTACGGGACAGAAACACCGGGGAGCTGTTTTTT	CAWSVRDRNTGELFF
NA	TRBV7-9	few	TRBJ2-1	TGTGCCAGCAGCCGAGACGTCGACAATGAGCAGTTCTTC	CASSRDVDNEQFF
NA	TRBV11-3	NA	TRBJ2-7	TGTGCCAGCAGCCCCGGGGGCTACTACGAGCAGTACTTC	CASSPGGYYEQYF
NA	TRBV14	NA	TRBJ1-2	TGTGCCAGCAGCCATCAGACAGTTGGGTCTCTATATGGCTACACCTTC	CASSHQTVGSLYGYTF
TRBD2	TRBV7-3	NA	TRBJ2-2	TGTGCCAGCAGCCCGGGGGGGCACGCGAACACCGGGGAGCTGTTTTTT	CASSPGGHANTGELFF
NA	TRBV28	NA	TRBJ2-2	TGTGCCAGCAGAAACGGGGGGCACCTCACCGGGGAGCTGTTTTTT	CASRNGGHLTGELFF
NA	TRBV28	once	TRBJ2-1	TGTGCCAGCCGCGAACTAGCAGTTACGGAGCAGTTCTTC	CASRELAVTEQFF
NA	TRBV5-4	NA	TRBJ1-1	TGTGCCAGCAGCCCTCACAACAGCTTGAGCACTGAAGCTTTCTTT	CASSPHNSLSTEAFF
NA	TRBV5-4	NA	TRBJ1-4	TGTGCCAGCGATGTGGGAGCAACTAATGAAAAACTGTTTTTT	CASDVGATNEKLFF
TRBD1	TRBV11-3	NA	TRBJ1-4	TGTGCCAGCAGTCCCACAGGGGGCGTCGGAAAACTGTTTTTT	CASSPTGGVGKLFF
NA	TRBV25-1	few	TRBJ2-6	TGTGCCAGCAGTGCCCTGAGCCTATCTGGGGCCAACGTCCTGACTTTC	CASSALSLSGANVLTF
NA	TRBV4-2	NA	TRBJ2-3	TGTGCCAGCAGCCAAGGGGCTAGCTGGTTCACAGATACGCAGTATTTT	CASSQGASWFTDTQYF
TRBD1	TRBV29-1	NA	TRBJ2-5	TGCAGCGTTGGTGGGGGGACAGGGACCGAAGAGACCCAGTACTTC	CSVGGGTGTEETQYF
NA	TRBV7-9	NA	TRBJ1-2	TGTGCCAGCAGCCCCACAGGGTTGGGCTACACCTTC	CASSPTGLGYTF
TRBD1	TRBV27	once	TRBJ2-7	TGTGCCAGCAGTGTCCAGGGGGTACGGGAGCAGTACTTC	CASSVQGVREQYF